What follows is one T cell receptor beta chain and its context. Its antigen is not identified. This sample was taken from a study of PD-1 blockade in classical Hodgkin lymphoma. The CDR3 totals 13 residues. The V gene's germline CDR1 is MNHNS and CDR2 SASEGT. V lost 6 bases and J lost 4; bases outside the gene matches: 4. General study results and limits: It was CD4+ TCR diversity, not CD8+, that rose significantly by C4D1. Exclusion applied to patients who initiated nivolumab less than 1 year following ASCT.

Each patient experienced a relapse that followed autologous stem cell transplantation, and brentuximab vedotin exposure varied. Responses achieved at best were complete response, partial response or progressive disease. Sequenced by immunoSEQ multiplex PCR; TCRdb stores in-frame clones only, minus some. Seen here are tens of thousands of clones, roughly 75% observed once, and the top ten hold about 20%. The sequencing used peripheral blood mononuclear cells (PBMCs), collected before the second cycle of nivolumab. This chain links TRBV6-1 with TRBJ1-1, with TRBD1 matching 8 bases. The clonotype comes from a human donor with classical Hodgkin lymphoma. The CDR3 nucleotides are TGTGCCAGCAGAAACAGGGGGGCCACTGAAGCTTTCTTT. The encoded protein is CASRNRGATEAFF.